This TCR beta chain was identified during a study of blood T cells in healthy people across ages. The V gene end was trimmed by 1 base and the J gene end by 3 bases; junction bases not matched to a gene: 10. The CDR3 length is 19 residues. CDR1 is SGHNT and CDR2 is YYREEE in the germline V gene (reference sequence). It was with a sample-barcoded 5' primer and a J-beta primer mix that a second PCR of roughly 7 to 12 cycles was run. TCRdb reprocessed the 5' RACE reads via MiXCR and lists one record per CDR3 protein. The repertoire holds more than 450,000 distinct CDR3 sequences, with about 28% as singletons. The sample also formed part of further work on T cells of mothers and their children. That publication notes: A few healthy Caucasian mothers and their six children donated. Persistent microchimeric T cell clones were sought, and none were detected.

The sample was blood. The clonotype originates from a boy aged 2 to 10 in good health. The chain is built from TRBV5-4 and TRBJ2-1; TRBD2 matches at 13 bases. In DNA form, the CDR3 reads TGTGCCAGCAGCTTGAAACTAGCGGGGGGGCCAGGGTTCTACAATGAGCAGTTCTTC. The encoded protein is CASSLKLAGGPGFYNEQFF.